This TCR beta chain was documented in a study of cytomegalovirus exposure and HLA in healthy donors. TCRdb's copy holds only in-frame clones and misses some; the assay was immunoSEQ multiplex PCR. This sample carries 90,000 to 150,000 clones, more than 75% of them seen once, and the ten largest clones take around 5.1%. The CDR3 has 13 residues. Looked up from germline, CDR1 is MNHNS and CDR2 is SASEGT. The V end was cut by 6 bases, the J end by 1 base, with 9 bases between. Sequencing was performed on PBMCs. This TCR was sampled from a man between 18 and 35 years old in good health and CMV-seronegative. This chain joins TRBV6-1 and TRBJ1-1; D gene uncertain. CDR3 bases: TGTGCCAGCAGCCGAGGGTCGAACACTGAAGCTTTCTTT. Translated, it gives CASSRGSNTEAFF.